One and the same sample provided the 32 T cell receptor beta chains below, sequenced in a study of T cell clonality in common variable immunodeficiency. These receptors are not linked to any known antigen. Study-wide results and caveats: In common variable immunodeficiency, TCR beta chains reportedly carried fewer deletions and N-nucleotide insertions.

TCRdb's copy holds only in-frame clones and misses some; the assay was immunoSEQ multiplex PCR. The data show some 25,000 clones, with none appearing a single time. The specimen was peripheral blood mononuclear cells. The receptor source for this set is a human donor with common variable immunodeficiency.

Note on this clone: The CDR3 end falls 3 residues outside the read, so it is completed with the germline J gene. This rearrangement joins TRBV6-1 to TRBJ2-7, with 7 positions matching TRBD2. After removal of 2 bases from V and 3 bases from J, the junction contained 7 bases not matched to a gene. Germline loops: CDR1 MNHNS, CDR2 SASEGT. The CDR3 covers 15 residues. The sequenced part of the CDR3 DNA is TGTGCCAGCAGTGAAACTGCGGGAGAGGGCTACGAG. Its protein is CASSETAGEGYE. The complete CDR3 sequence is CASSETAGEGYEQYF.

By sample fraction, this clone is medium-sized. The sequence runs out 3 residues before the end of the CDR3; the remainder is reconstructed from the germline J gene. The chain couples TRBV10-3 to TRBJ2-2; weak D call: TRBD1 (5 bases). CDR3 length: 15 residues. Germline V gene data show CDR1 as ENHRY and CDR2 as SYGVKD. The V and J ends lost 2 bases and 3 bases respectively, with 10 bases between them. Incomplete CDR3 DNA: TGTGCCATCAGTGAGAAAGACAGCCACACCGGGGAG. It codes for CAISEKDSHTGE. The whole CDR3 protein is CAISEKDSHTGELFF.

This clone was seen a handful of times. Read coverage stops 3 residues before the CDR3 terminus; the germline J gene supplies the remainder. The chain links TRBV7-9 to TRBJ1-2; D gene ambiguous. Trimming removed 5 bases from V and 7 bases from J, with 20 bases in between. The CDR3 has 15 amino acids. From germline, CDR1 is SEHNR and CDR2 FQNEAQ (reference sequence). CDR3 DNA (partial): TGTGCCAGCAGCCCCACCCAGGTTCCAATGTTTGGC. Protein: CASSPTQVPMFG. The CDR3 in its entirety is CASSPTQVPMFGYTF.

The CDR3 reads CASTSGGYEQYF. The CDR3 bases that were read are TGCGCCAGCACCTCAGGGGGCTACGAG. This rearrangement joins TRBV5-1 to TRBJ2-7, with 7 bases aligning to TRBD1. The CDR3 end falls 3 residues outside the read, so it is completed with the germline J gene. The CDR3 runs 12 residues. Germline CDR1 SGHRS, CDR2 YFSETQ. V lost 6 bases, J lost 3 bases, and 3 bases stayed unmatched. The full variable domain, its missing parts supplied by reference TRBV5-1 and TRBJ2-7, is KAGVTQTPRYLIKTRGQQVTLSCSPISGHRSVSWYQQTPGQGLQFLFEYFSETQRNKGNFPGRFSGRQFSNSRSEMNVSTLELGDSALYLCASTSGGYEQYFGPGTRLTVT.

In this sample, this clone turned up a few times. The CDR3 end is not reached by the read, which stops 3 residues before it; the germline J gene fills it in. V gene TRBV13 combines with J gene TRBJ2-2; 9 bases map to TRBD2. Looked up from germline, CDR1 is PRHDT and CDR2 is FYEKMQ (reference sequence). The CDR3 totals 14 residues. V shed 7 bases, J shed 4 bases, and the junction held 4 bases outside the gene matches. CDR3 bases read: TGTGCCAGCATTCGCGGGAGGGTCACCGGGGAG. It specifies CASIRGRVTGE. The complete CDR3 sequence is CASIRGRVTGELFF. The whole variable domain, filled in from reference TRBV13 and TRBJ2-2, reads AAGVIQSPRHLIKEKRETATLKCYPIPRHDTVYWYQQGPGQDPQFLISFYEKMQSDKGSIPDRFSAQQFSDYHSELNMSSLELGDSALYFCASIRGRVTGELFFGEGSRLTVL.

This clone has a count of ten or more. The sequenced fragment ends 3 residues before the CDR3 boundary, so the rest is inferred from the germline J gene. V is TRBV13 and J is TRBJ2-7, with 8 bases matching TRBD1. After removal of 0 bases from V and 2 bases from J, the junction contained 0 bases not matched to a gene. Germline CDR1 reads PRHDT; CDR2 reads FYEKMQ (reference sequence). There are 14 residues in the CDR3. The sequenced part of the CDR3 DNA is TGTGCCAGCAGCTTAGGCAGGGGGCCCTACGAG. Amino acid sequence: CASSLGRGPYE. The CDR3 reads in full as CASSLGRGPYEQYF.

Only a few counts were recorded for this clone. The sequence runs out 3 residues before the end of the CDR3; the remainder is reconstructed from the germline J gene. J is TRBJ2-3 and V is TRBV2, with 9 bases aligning to TRBD2. V shed 6 bases and J 6 bases; nucleotides not matched to a gene: 13. CDR3 length: 16 residues. The germline V gene encodes CDR1 SNHLY and CDR2 FYNNEI. The sequenced CDR3 bases are TGTGCCAGCAGCTCGGGTAGCGGGGGCGGGTTGGATACG. Translated: CASSSGSGGGLDT. The CDR3 reads in full as CASSSGSGGGLDTQYF.

This clone was seen repeatedly, ten times or more. The read halts 3 residues ahead of the CDR3 end, with the missing end drawn from the germline J gene. V and J are TRBV20-1 and TRBJ2-4, with 10 nucleotides matching TRBD1. Germline CDR1 is DFQATT and CDR2 is SNEGSKA (reference sequence). The CDR3 spans 13 residues. The CDR3 bases that were read are TGCAGTGCTAGTGGGGACAGGGGAAGAGTT. Its protein is CSASGDRGRV. The whole CDR3 region reads CSASGDRGRVQYF.

This clone is medium-sized (0.01 to 0.1%) within its sample. The read gets to within 3 residues of the CDR3 end, and the germline J gene fills in the rest. This chain links TRBV18 with TRBJ2-3, with TRBD2 as a possible D gene (6 bases). The V end was cut by 9 bases, the J end by 2 bases, with 12 bases between. CDR3 size: 13 residues. CDR1 and CDR2 (germline): KGHSH, LQKENI. The covered CDR3 bases are TGTGCCAGTTGTCCGGGGGTCACAGATACG. Amino acid sequence: CASCPGVTDT. The entire CDR3 protein is CASCPGVTDTQYF.

A word on this clone: At one of its ends the junction is not consistent with the germline gene, which may arise from a read error. Coverage ceases 3 residues before the CDR3 finishes, and the germline J gene fills in the end. V is TRBV2 and J is TRBJ2-4, with no clear D. The CDR3 spans 11 residues. CDR1 and CDR2 (germline): SNHLY, FYNNEI. The CDR3 is CAGSHSNIQYF. CDR3 DNA (partial): TGTGCCGGCAGCCACAGCAACATT.

Relative to its sample, this clone is medium-sized. The read stops 3 residues short of the end of the CDR3; the missing end is completed from the germline J gene. This chain uses TRBV4-2 with TRBJ1-4, with 12 bases lining up with TRBD1. The CDR3 contains 20 residues. The V segment lost 4 bases and the J segment 0 bases; nucleotides outside the gene matches: 12. Germline V CDR1 and CDR2: LGHNA, YNFKEQ. The DNA read from the CDR3 is TGTGCCAGCAGCCCCCCTGGGACAGGGGGCTTCCCACCAACTAATGAAAAA. It is translated as CASSPPGTGGFPPTNEK. The CDR3 in full is CASSPPGTGGFPPTNEKLFF.

This clone has only a few counts. The read falls 3 residues short of the CDR3 end, and the missing part is taken from the germline J gene. V is TRBV18 and J is TRBJ2-5; TRBD2 matches 10 bases. This CDR3 contains 15 residues. CDR1 and CDR2 (germline): KGHSH, LQKENI. V lost 6 bases and J lost 4; bases outside the gene matches: 8. The sequenced CDR3 bases are TGTGCCAGCTCTCCTATAGCGGGAGGTGGAGAGACC. Translation: CASSPIAGGGET. The CDR3 in its entirety is CASSPIAGGGETQYF.

To note about this clone: The read falls 3 residues short of the CDR3 end, and the missing part is taken from the germline J gene. The chain carries TRBV30 and TRBJ2-3, with 8 bases matching TRBD2. Germline CDR1 GTSNPN, CDR2 SVGIG (reference sequence). Trimming removed 0 bases from V and 2 bases from J; junction bases left unmatched: 1. The CDR3 contains 14 residues. The CDR3: CAWSVAGDTDTQYF. Incomplete CDR3 DNA: TGTGCCTGGAGTGTAGCGGGGGACACAGATACG.

This clone has just a few counts. The read ends 3 residues before the CDR3 terminus; that terminus is restored from the germline J gene. This rearrangement joins TRBV30 to TRBJ2-5; D is perhaps TRBD2 (6 bases). Trimming pared 3 bases from V and 2 bases from J, leaving 19 bases between. Germline CDR1 is GTSNPN and CDR2 is SVGIG (reference sequence). This CDR3 spans 16 amino acids. The CDR3 sequence is CAWRPYQPGLQETQYF. The CDR3 DNA, read in part, is TGTGCCTGGAGGCCCTATCAACCGGGACTTCAAGAGACC.

About this clone itself: The read halts 3 residues ahead of the CDR3 end, with the missing end drawn from the germline J gene. The chain carries TRBV20-1 and TRBJ2-7, with 7 positions matching TRBD2. This CDR3 is 14 amino acids long. CDR1 DFQATT and CDR2 SNEGSKA come from the germline V gene (reference sequence). Unmatched junction bases numbered 8, after V lost 0 bases and J lost 6 bases. The CDR3 spells CSARDPAGTGEQYF. Partial CDR3 DNA: TGCAGTGCTAGAGACCCAGCGGGGACTGGCGAG.

This clone came up a few times. Sequencing ends 3 residues short of the CDR3 end; the germline J gene provides the rest. The chain recombines TRBV7-2 with TRBJ1-1; no clear D. The CDR3 runs to 14 residues. CDR1 and CDR2 (germline): SGHTA, FQGNSA. V lost 3 bases, J lost 1 base, and 9 bases lay in between. The chain's CDR3 is CASSFHIANTEAFF. The part of the CDR3 DNA that was read is TGTGCCAGCAGCTTCCACATAGCGAACACTGAA.

In regard to this clone: Read data end 3 residues before the CDR3 end; the end is taken from the germline J gene. The rearrangement links TRBV7-9 to TRBJ1-2; D is perhaps TRBD1 (5 bases). The CDR3 totals 14 residues. V was shortened by 1 base and J by 4 bases, with 10 bases between the two germline ends. Germline V gene lookup returns CDR1 SEHNR and CDR2 FQNEAQ (reference sequence). The DNA read from the CDR3 is TGTGCCAGCAGCTTAGGCAGGGTTTCCTATGGC. Amino acid sequence: CASSLGRVSYG. The full CDR3 sequence reads CASSLGRVSYGYTF.

A note on this clone: Read sequence stops 3 residues before the CDR3 end, and the germline J gene provides the missing end. Distinct nucleotide sequences in the sample also encode this CDR3. The chain couples TRBV30 to TRBJ1-1; TRBD1 is a possible D gene (6 bases). V lost 7 bases, J lost 6 bases, and 18 bases lay in between. CDR1 is GTSNPN and CDR2 is SVGIG in the germline V gene (reference sequence). The CDR3 contains 13 residues. The part of the CDR3 DNA that was read is TGTGCCTTAAAGGCGCAGGGGAAGGCTGAA. Protein product: CALKAQGKAE. The full CDR3 reads CALKAQGKAEAFF.

Of note for this clone: From the germline J gene comes the end of the CDR3, since the read stops 3 residues before it. The genes are TRBV20-1 and TRBJ1-2; TRBD1 agrees at 7 bases. CDR1 and CDR2 (germline): DFQATT, SNEGSKA (reference sequence). The CDR3 length is 12 residues. V lost 6 bases and J lost 1; bases outside the gene matches: 2. The sequenced part of the CDR3 DNA is TGCAGTGCCGACAGGGATAACTATGGC. Protein sequence: CSADRDNYG. Given in full, the CDR3 is CSADRDNYGYTF.

There are many counts of this clone. The missing CDR3 end, 3 residues past where the read stops, is filled in from the germline J gene. J is TRBJ2-7 and V is TRBV30; D call uncertain. Trimming took 0 bases from V and 0 from J, leaving 6 bases between them. Germline assignment: CDR1 GTSNPN and CDR2 SVGIG (reference sequence). The CDR3 covers 13 residues. The sequenced CDR3 bases are TGTGCCTGGAGTGTAGGCAGCTCCTACGAG. Translation gives CAWSVGSSYE. The full CDR3 sequence reads CAWSVGSSYEQYF.

This clone came up a few times. Read coverage stops 3 residues before the CDR3 terminus; the germline J gene supplies the remainder. V usage is TRBV11-2 and J usage is TRBJ2-5, with TRBD1 matching over 9 bases. The CDR3 consists of 15 residues. With V trimmed by 0 bases and J by 5 bases, 4 bases remained unmatched. CDR1 is SGHAT, CDR2 FQNNGV, per germline. Partial CDR3 DNA: TGTGCCAGCAGCTTAGAGGGACAGGGCCGGGAGACC. Translating gives CASSLEGQGRET. The complete CDR3 sequence is CASSLEGQGRETQYF.

This clone was seen only a few times. The CDR3 end falls 3 residues outside the read, so it is completed with the germline J gene. The J gene is TRBJ2-7, the V gene TRBV2, with 7 nucleotides matching TRBD1. Trimming cost V 4 bases and J 2 bases; bases outside gene matches: 2. The CDR3 sequence is 13 residues long. CDR1 and CDR2 (germline): SNHLY, FYNNEI. The sequenced part of the CDR3 DNA is TGTGCCAGCAGTGCGGACAGGACCTACGAG. The encoded protein is CASSADRTYE. Given in full, the CDR3 is CASSADRTYEQYF. The variable domain in full, with the rest retrieved from reference TRBV2 and TRBJ2-7, is EPEVTQTPSHQVTQMGQEVILRCVPISNHLYFYWYRQILGQKVEFLVSFYNNEISEKSEIFDDQFSVERPDGSNFTLKIRSTKLEDSAMYFCASSADRTYEQYFGPGTRLTVT.

This clone was detected only a few times. The CDR3 is cut off 3 residues early in the read; its end comes from the germline J gene. The chain uses TRBV2 and TRBJ1-6, with D possibly being TRBD1 (5 bases). Germline-derived CDR1 and CDR2 are SNHLY and FYNNEI. The CDR3 sequence is 14 residues long. Trimming shortened V by 6 bases and J by 6 bases, and 12 bases separated the two germline ends. CDR3 loop: CASSPTRGNSPLHF. The sequenced CDR3 bases are TGTGCCAGCAGCCCGACAAGGGGTAATTCACCC. The full variable domain, completed using reference TRBV2 and TRBJ1-6, is EPEVTQTPSHQVTQMGQEVILRCVPISNHLYFYWYRQILGQKVEFLVSFYNNEISEKSEIFDDQFSVERPDGSNFTLKIRSTKLEDSAMYFCASSPTRGNSPLHFGNGTRLTVT.

In its sample, this clone was seen many times. CDR3 bases read: TGTGCCAGTAGTACAGGGGTTAGCTCCTACAATGAG. This encodes CASSTGVSSYNE. The full CDR3 sequence reads CASSTGVSSYNEQFF. The chain combines TRBV19 with TRBJ2-1; the D gene is possibly TRBD1 (6 bases). Read coverage stops 3 residues before the CDR3 terminus; the germline J gene supplies the remainder. The germline V gene encodes CDR1 LNHDA and CDR2 SQIVND (reference sequence). Trimming pared 4 bases from V and 0 bases from J, leaving 10 bases between. The CDR3 sequence is 15 residues long.

Points on this clone: The CDR3 extends 3 residues past the end of the read, so its final part is completed from the germline J gene. The rearrangement uses TRBV30 and TRBJ1-6; D not certain. Germline-derived CDR1 and CDR2 are GTSNPN and SVGIG (reference sequence). Trimming left V 7 bases short and J 7 bases short, with 8 bases between. This CDR3 comprises 11 residues. The CDR3 DNA, read in part, is TGTGCCTCCGGGGAGAATTCACCC. Residues: CASGENSP. The entire CDR3 sequence reads CASGENSPLHF.

This clone was detected a few times. The read terminates 3 residues ahead of where the CDR3 ends, so the germline J gene completes it. V and J are TRBV18 and TRBJ1-6; D perhaps matches TRBD1 (5 bases). V was shortened by 1 base and J by 5 bases, with 9 bases between the two germline ends. The length of the CDR3 is 15 residues. The V gene's germline CDR1 is KGHSH and CDR2 LQKENI. The CDR3 reads CASSPRQMNNSPLHF. The part of the CDR3 DNA that was read is TGTGCCAGCTCACCACGACAGATGAATAATTCACCC.

This clone was seen at least ten times. The CDR3 end falls 3 residues outside the read, so it is completed with the germline J gene. This chain joins TRBV19 and TRBJ2-7; 9 positions agree with TRBD1. CDR1 is LNHDA, CDR2 SQIVND, per germline (reference sequence). This CDR3 is 15 amino acids long. Trimming took 5 bases from V and 4 from J; bases not matched to a gene: 9. CDR3 loop: CASSLSGTGFYEQYF. The part of the CDR3 DNA that was read is TGTGCCAGTAGTTTATCCGGGACAGGGTTTTACGAG. Variable domain in full (rest from reference TRBV19 and TRBJ2-7): DGGITQSPKYLFRKEGQNVTLSCEQNLNHDAMYWYRQDPGQGLRLIYYSQIVNDFQKGDIAEGYSVSREKKESFPLTVTSAQKNPTAFYLCASSLSGTGFYEQYFGPGTRLTVT.

Points on this clone: The CDR3 goes on 3 residues after the read ends, and that part is filled in from the germline J gene. This sequence joins TRBV2 and TRBJ2-3; no firm D call. The CDR3 consists of 11 residues. V lost 4 bases, J lost 8 bases, and 7 bases lay in between. The germline gives CDR1 SNHLY, CDR2 FYNNEI. Incomplete CDR3 DNA: TGTGCCAGCAGTGGAAAAGGTACG. It translates to CASSGKGT. The whole CDR3 protein is CASSGKGTQYF.

Only a few counts were recorded for this clone. The missing CDR3 end, 3 residues past where the read stops, is filled in from the germline J gene. J is TRBJ2-5 and V is TRBV5-1, with D possibly matching TRBD2 (5 bases). V was shortened by 0 bases and J by 2 bases, with 11 bases between the two germline ends. CDR3 size: 15 residues. Germline V lookup: CDR1 SGHRS, CDR2 YFSETQ. The CDR3 sequence: CASSLAAGAQETQYF. The part of the CDR3 DNA that was read is TGCGCCAGCAGCTTGGCCGCGGGTGCGCAAGAGACC.

This clone was counted between two and nine times. The read falls 3 residues short of the CDR3 end, and the missing part is taken from the germline J gene. V gene TRBV13 combines with J gene TRBJ2-3; D may be TRBD1 (5 bases). Trimming left V 0 bases short and J 2 bases short, with 15 bases between. The CDR3 loop spans 17 amino acids. The germline V gene has CDR1 PRHDT and CDR2 FYEKMQ (reference sequence). The CDR3 bases that were read are TGTGCCAGCAGCTTAGGGGTATTGGCAGGGTCCACAGATACG. The encoded protein is CASSLGVLAGSTDT. The CDR3 reads in full as CASSLGVLAGSTDTQYF. Together with reference TRBV13 and TRBJ2-3, the CDR3 gives the full variable domain: AAGVIQSPRHLIKEKRETATLKCYPIPRHDTVYWYQQGPGQDPQFLISFYEKMQSDKGSIPDRFSAQQFSDYHSELNMSSLELGDSALYFCASSLGVLAGSTDTQYFGPGTRLTVL.

There are many counts of this clone. The read halts 3 residues ahead of the CDR3 end, with the missing end drawn from the germline J gene. V and J are TRBV5-1 and TRBJ1-1; 7 bases align to TRBD1. Trimming removed 5 bases from V and 1 base from J; junction bases left unmatched: 5. Germline V gene sequence: CDR1 SGHRS, CDR2 YFSETQ. This CDR3 has 14 amino acids. Incomplete CDR3 DNA: TGCGCCAGCAGATCCGGGACAGCGAACACTGAA. This translates into CASRSGTANTE. In full, the CDR3 reads CASRSGTANTEAFF. Full variable domain (rest looked up from reference TRBV5-1 and TRBJ1-1): KAGVTQTPRYLIKTRGQQVTLSCSPISGHRSVSWYQQTPGQGLQFLFEYFSETQRNKGNFPGRFSGRQFSNSRSEMNVSTLELGDSALYLCASRSGTANTEAFFGQGTRLTVV.

This clone was counted between two and nine times. The read terminates 3 residues ahead of where the CDR3 ends, so the germline J gene completes it. The chain uses TRBV2 and TRBJ2-7; 10 nucleotides line up with TRBD1. CDR3 length equals 15 residues. Germline-derived CDR1 and CDR2 are SNHLY and FYNNEI. J lost 6 bases, V lost 7 bases, and 12 bases had no gene match. The CDR3 sequence: CASTALGQGSPEQYF. The CDR3 DNA, read in part, is TGTGCCAGCACCGCTTTGGGACAGGGGTCGCCCGAG.